This T cell receptor (beta chain) stems from a study of regulatory dendritic cells for organ transplantation. Allogeneic regulatory or mature dendritic cells were co-cultured for 5 days with CFSE-labeled sorted T cells at 1:10. On this clone itself: Its antigen is as yet unknown.

Libraries were prepared by immunoSEQ multiplex PCR; TCRdb keeps only in-frame clonotypes and omits some of them. The sample includes around 20,000 clones, 70% to 90% of them seen just once. Study-wide results and caveats: Naive T cells showed high diversity, memory cells less, memory CD8+ least. Regulatory dendritic cells appeared to expand memory CD8+ clones less than mature ones.

The sequenced material came from naive CD4+ T cells from blood cultured with regulatory dendritic cells. Subset noted: CD45RA+ naive T cells. This TCR came from a human donor in good health.

The CDR3 region has the DNA TGTGCCAGCAGTTTAAGCTCTCCTACGTTTAGTGGACTGTTTTTT. Amino acids: CASSLSSPTFSGLFF. The chain couples TRBV28 to TRBJ1-4, with D hard to call. V gave up 2 bases and J gave up 13 bases, with 20 bases separating them. CDR3 size: 15 residues. Germline CDR1 and CDR2: MDHEN and SYDVKM.